This TCR beta chain stems from a study of T cell clusters in autoimmune cytopenias. Multiplex touch-down PCR amplified TRB using TRB-A and TRB-B pools in one tube. TCRdb reprocessed the multiplex PCR reads and stores each CDR3 protein as one record, lacking DNA. The table for this sample gives about 6,900 distinct CDR3 sequences. This CDR3 comprises 14 residues. Germline-derived CDR1 and CDR2 are SEHNR and FQNEAQ (reference sequence). Each sample's input was roughly 230 ng genomic DNA, some 40,000 genome equivalents. These data are also associated with another study on T cell repertoires in aging, cancer and after chemotherapy. That work contributes: Across the chemotherapy interval, each cancer cohort showed higher median generation probability, suggesting thymic rebound.

The sequencing input was peripheral blood. This clonotype was obtained from a human donor in good health. This rearrangement joins TRBV7-9 to TRBJ1-2; TCRdb calls TRBD1, which cannot be checked without DNA. The CDR3 is CASSLARDSGGYTF. Full variable domain (missing parts from reference TRBV7-9 and TRBJ1-2): DTGVSQNPRHKITKRGQNVTFRCDPISEHNRLYWYRQTLGQGPEFLTYFQNEAQLEKSRLLSDRFSAERPKGSFSTLEIQRTEQGDSAMYLCASSLARDSGGYTFGSGTRLTVV.